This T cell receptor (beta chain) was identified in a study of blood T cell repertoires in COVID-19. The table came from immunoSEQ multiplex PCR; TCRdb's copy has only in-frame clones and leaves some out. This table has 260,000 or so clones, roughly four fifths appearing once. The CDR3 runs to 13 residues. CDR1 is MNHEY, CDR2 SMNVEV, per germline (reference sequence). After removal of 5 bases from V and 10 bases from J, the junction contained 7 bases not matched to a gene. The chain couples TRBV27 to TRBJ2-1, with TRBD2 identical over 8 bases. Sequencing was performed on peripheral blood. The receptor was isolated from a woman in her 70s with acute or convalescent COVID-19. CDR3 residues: CASSNSGAGEQFF. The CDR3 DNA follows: TGTGCCAGCAGTAATAGCGGGGCAGGGGAGCAGTTCTTC.